A single sample is the source of the 13 T cell receptor beta chains below, sequenced in a study of blood T cell repertoires in COVID-19. Assay used: immunoSEQ multiplex PCR; TCRdb lists only in-frame clones, some missing. The table includes over 35,000 clones, approximately 88% detected once. Sequencing input: peripheral blood. Source of these receptors: a man aged 50 or older with acute or convalescent COVID-19.

The genes are TRBV5-4 and TRBJ2-5; 11 bases match TRBD1. The V and J ends lost 6 bases and 5 bases, in that order; junction bases with no gene match: 6. CDR3 size: 14 residues. Germline values: CDR1 SGHNT, CDR2 YYREEE (reference sequence). The CDR3 sequence: CASIPDRGQETQYF. The CDR3 DNA follows: TGTGCCAGCATCCCGGACAGGGGGCAGGAGACCCAGTACTTC.

The chain recombines TRBV12-3 or TRBV12-4 with TRBJ1-3; TRBD1 might be the D (5 bases). This CDR3 is 13 amino acids long. The V and J ends lost 6 bases and 4 bases respectively, with 10 bases between them. The CDR3 protein is CASRPGSGNTIYF. CDR3 bases: TGTGCCAGCAGGCCAGGGTCAGGAAACACCATATATTTT.

The chain is built from TRBV19 and TRBJ2-7; TRBD2 matches at 7 bases. The germline CDR1 and CDR2 sequences are LNHDA and SQIVND (reference sequence). CDR3 size: 14 residues. V gave up 7 bases and J gave up 4 bases; unmatched junction bases: 10. CDR3 nucleotides: TGTGCCAGTAACTCCGGGACTACCAATTACGAGCAGTACTTC. The encoded protein is CASNSGTTNYEQYF.

The rearrangement uses TRBV10-3 and TRBJ2-5; tentatively, D is TRBD2 (6 bases). This CDR3 is built from 11 residues. V lost 10 bases, J lost 4 bases, and 10 bases lay in between. CDR1 and CDR2 from the germline V gene are ENHRY and SYGVKD. The CDR3 spells CATRDSETQYF. The CDR3 region has the DNA TGTGCCACGAGGGACTCAGAGACCCAGTACTTC.

Regarding this clone: At one of its ends the junction is not consistent with the germline gene, which may arise from a read error. At the DNA level, this CDR3 is encoded by other sequences in the same sample as well. This chain connects TRBV27 to TRBJ2-2; unclear D gene. There are 14 residues in the CDR3. The germline CDR1 and CDR2 sequences are MNHEY and SMNVEV (reference sequence). The CDR3 coding sequence is TGCGCCAGCAGTTTCAACACGAACACCGGGGAGCTGTTTTTT. Translated: CASSFNTNTGELFF.

The chain combines TRBV6-6 with TRBJ1-1; D is unclear. The CDR3 contains 14 residues. V shed 5 bases and J shed 6 bases, with 16 bases lying between them. CDR1 is MNHNY and CDR2 is SVGAGI in the germline V gene (reference sequence). DNA for the CDR3: TGTGCCAGCAGTAAACCGGACGGGGTCGCTGAAGCTTTCTTT. Protein: CASSKPDGVAEAFF.

The CDR3 DNA reads as TGTGCCAGCACCCCGGGGGGGGAGAACACTGAAGCTTTCTTT. Amino acid sequence: CASTPGGENTEAFF. This chain uses TRBV28 with TRBJ1-1; possibly TRBD1 for D (5 bases). The CDR3 has 14 residues. Germline values: CDR1 MDHEN, CDR2 SYDVKM. V dropped 7 bases and J dropped 1 base, with 13 bases sitting between them. The variable domain in full, completed from reference TRBV28 and TRBJ1-1, reads DVKVTQSSRYLVKRTGEKVFLECVQDMDHENMFWYRQDPGLGLRLIYFSYDVKMKEKGDIPEGYSVSREKKERFSLILESASTNQTSMYLCASTPGGENTEAFFGQGTRLTVV.

The chain carries TRBV6-6 and TRBJ1-2; no clear D. Trimming took off 10 bases at V and 2 bases at J, with 11 bases between the two ends. This CDR3 region has 12 residues. Germline CDR1 MNHNY, CDR2 SVGAGI (reference sequence). The DNA of the CDR3 is TGTGCCACCGCGGCAGTAAACTATGGCTACACCTTC. Translation gives CATAAVNYGYTF.

The J gene is TRBJ1-5, the V gene TRBV3-1 (or the pseudogene TRBV3-2); D unresolved. Trimming cost V 0 bases and J 4 bases, with 7 bases left between them. The CDR3 loop spans 14 amino acids. The germline V gene has CDR1 LGHDT and CDR2 YNNKEL (reference sequence). CDR3 bases: TGTGCCAGCAGCCAAGATTGGCAAAATCAGCCCCAGCATTTT. Residues: CASSQDWQNQPQHF.

This clone has a handful of counts. For the CDR3, the DNA is TGTGCCAGTAGTACGAGGGGACAGGCGGGTGGCTACACCTTC. Its translation is CASSTRGQAGGYTF. The chain uses TRBV19 and TRBJ1-2, with 8 bases fitting TRBD1. After removal of 4 bases from V and 7 bases from J, the junction contained 8 bases not matched to a gene. Germline V gene sequence: CDR1 LNHDA, CDR2 SQIVND (reference sequence). The CDR3 has 14 residues.

This sequence joins TRBV27 and TRBJ2-2; possibly TRBD2 for D (5 bases). The germline V gene has CDR1 MNHEY and CDR2 SMNVEV (reference sequence). The CDR3 runs 17 residues. The germline V and J ends were trimmed by 4 bases and 6 bases, with 21 bases remaining between them. In DNA form, the CDR3 reads TGTGCCAGCAGTTCTTCAGACTATTCTCGGAGCCCCGGGGAGCTGTTTTTT. Translated, it gives CASSSSDYSRSPGELFF.

This chain connects TRBV6-1 to TRBJ1-2, with a possible D match to TRBD1 (6 bases). Germline V gene lookup returns CDR1 MNHNS and CDR2 SASEGT. The CDR3 sequence is 15 residues long. V lost 3 bases, J lost 8 bases, and 19 bases lay in between. The DNA of the CDR3 is TGTGCCAGCAGTGATCGGACGAACAGGGTAGGCGGCTACACCTTC. The encoded protein is CASSDRTNRVGGYTF.

CDR3 sequence reads: CASSEARTGLGYEQYF. CDR3 coding DNA: TGTGCCAGCAGTGAAGCGAGGACAGGGTTAGGCTACGAGCAGTACTTC. The chain joins TRBV6-1 to TRBJ2-7, with TRBD1 identical over 8 bases. Trimming took 0 bases from V and 3 from J; bases not matched to a gene: 7. The CDR3 is 16 residues long. The germline V gene encodes CDR1 MNHNS and CDR2 SASEGT.